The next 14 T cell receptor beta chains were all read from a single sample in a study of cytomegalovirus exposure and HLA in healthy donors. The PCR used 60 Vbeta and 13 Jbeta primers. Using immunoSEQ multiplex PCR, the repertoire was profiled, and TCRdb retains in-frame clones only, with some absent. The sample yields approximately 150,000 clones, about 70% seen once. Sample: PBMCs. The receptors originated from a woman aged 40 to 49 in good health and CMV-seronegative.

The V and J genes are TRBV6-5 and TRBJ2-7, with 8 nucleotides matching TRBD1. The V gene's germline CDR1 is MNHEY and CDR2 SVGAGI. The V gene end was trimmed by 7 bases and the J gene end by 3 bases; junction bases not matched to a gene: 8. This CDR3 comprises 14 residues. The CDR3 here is CASTGTGEVYEQYF. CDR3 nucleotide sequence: TGTGCCAGCACGGGGACAGGAGAAGTCTACGAGCAGTACTTC.

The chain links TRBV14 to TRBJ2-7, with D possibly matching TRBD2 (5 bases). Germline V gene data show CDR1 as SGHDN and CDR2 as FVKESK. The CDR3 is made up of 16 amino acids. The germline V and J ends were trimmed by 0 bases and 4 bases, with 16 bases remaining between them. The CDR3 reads CASSQDSPRSGYEQYF. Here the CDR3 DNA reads TGTGCCAGCAGCCAAGATAGTCCGCGTTCGGGGTACGAGCAGTACTTC.

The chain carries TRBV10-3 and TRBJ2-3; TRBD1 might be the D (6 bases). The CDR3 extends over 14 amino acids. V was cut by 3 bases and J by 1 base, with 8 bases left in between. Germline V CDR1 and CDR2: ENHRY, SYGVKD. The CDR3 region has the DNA TGTGCCATCAGTGATGCAGGGGGCACAGATACGCAGTATTTT. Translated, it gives CAISDAGGTDTQYF.

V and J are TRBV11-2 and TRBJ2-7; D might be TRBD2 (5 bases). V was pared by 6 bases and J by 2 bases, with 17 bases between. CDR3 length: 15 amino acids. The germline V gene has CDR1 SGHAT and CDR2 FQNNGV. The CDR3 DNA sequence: TGTGCCAGCAGTTTCCTAGCTACCAACCCCTACGAGCAGTACTTC. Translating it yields CASSFLATNPYEQYF.

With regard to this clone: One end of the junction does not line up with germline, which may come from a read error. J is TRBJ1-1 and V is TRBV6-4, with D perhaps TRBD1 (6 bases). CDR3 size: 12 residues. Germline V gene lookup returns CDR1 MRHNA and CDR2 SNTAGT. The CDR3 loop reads CASSEGGVGVYF. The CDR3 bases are TGTGCCAGCAGTGAAGGGGGGGTCGGGGTTTACTTT.

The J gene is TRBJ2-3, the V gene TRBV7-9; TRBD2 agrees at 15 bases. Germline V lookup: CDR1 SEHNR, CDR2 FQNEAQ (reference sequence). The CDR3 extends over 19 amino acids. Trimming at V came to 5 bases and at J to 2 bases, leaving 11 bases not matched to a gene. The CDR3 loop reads CASSTGFGLAGGHTDTQYF. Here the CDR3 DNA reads TGTGCCAGCAGCACAGGCTTCGGACTAGCGGGGGGGCACACAGATACGCAGTATTTT. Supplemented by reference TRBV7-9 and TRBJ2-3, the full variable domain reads DTGVSQNPRHKITKRGQNVTFRCDPISEHNRLYWYRQTLGQGPEFLTYFQNEAQLEKSRLLSDRFSAERPKGSFSTLEIQRTEQGDSAMYLCASSTGFGLAGGHTDTQYFGPGTRLTVL.

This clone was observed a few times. This CDR3 reads CASEGNTEAFF. The CDR3 DNA sequence: TGTGCCAGCGAGGGGAACACTGAAGCTTTCTTT. V and J are TRBV28 and TRBJ1-1; D gene ambiguous. V shed 8 bases and J shed 1 base, with 5 bases lying between them. Germline V CDR1 and CDR2: MDHEN, SYDVKM. This CDR3 is built from 11 residues.

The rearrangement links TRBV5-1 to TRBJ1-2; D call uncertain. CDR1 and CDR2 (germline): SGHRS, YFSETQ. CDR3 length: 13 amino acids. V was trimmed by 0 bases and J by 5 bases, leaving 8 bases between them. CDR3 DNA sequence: TGCGCCAGCAGCTTGGAACAGCCATATGGCTACACCTTC. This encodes CASSLEQPYGYTF.

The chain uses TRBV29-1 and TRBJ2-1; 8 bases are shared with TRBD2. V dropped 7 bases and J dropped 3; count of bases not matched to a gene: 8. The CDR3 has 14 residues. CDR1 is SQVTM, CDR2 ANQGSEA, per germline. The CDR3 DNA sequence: TGCAGCGCCCGACTACTAGCGGTCTACAATGAGCAGTTCTTC. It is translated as CSARLLAVYNEQFF.

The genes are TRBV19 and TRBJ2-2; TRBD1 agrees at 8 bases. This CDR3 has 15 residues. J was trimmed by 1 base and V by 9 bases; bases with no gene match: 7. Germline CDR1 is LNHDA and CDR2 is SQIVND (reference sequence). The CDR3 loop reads CASDKGQENTGELFF. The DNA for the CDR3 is TGTGCCAGCGACAAGGGACAGGAGAACACCGGGGAGCTGTTTTTT.

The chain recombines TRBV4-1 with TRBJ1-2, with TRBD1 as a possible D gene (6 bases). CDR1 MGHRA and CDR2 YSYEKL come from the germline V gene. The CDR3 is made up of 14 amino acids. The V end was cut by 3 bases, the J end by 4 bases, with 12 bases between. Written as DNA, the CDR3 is TGCGCCAGCAGCCAGACCGGGACACCCTATGGCTACACCTTC. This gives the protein CASSQTGTPYGYTF.

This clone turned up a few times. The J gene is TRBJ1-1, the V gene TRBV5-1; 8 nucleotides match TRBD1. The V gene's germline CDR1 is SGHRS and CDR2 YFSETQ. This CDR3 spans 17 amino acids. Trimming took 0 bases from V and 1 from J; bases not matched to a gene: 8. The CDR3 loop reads CASSLDTWTGRNTEAFF. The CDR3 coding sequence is TGCGCCAGCAGCTTGGATACCTGGACAGGGAGGAACACTGAAGCTTTCTTT.

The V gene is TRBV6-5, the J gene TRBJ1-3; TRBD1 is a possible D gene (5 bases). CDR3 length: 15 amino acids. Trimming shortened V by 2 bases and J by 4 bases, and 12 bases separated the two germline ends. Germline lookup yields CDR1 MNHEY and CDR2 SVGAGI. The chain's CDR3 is CASSYGGGTGNTIYF. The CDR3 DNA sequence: TGTGCCAGCAGTTACGGGGGGGGAACAGGAAACACCATATATTTT.

Here the CDR3 DNA reads TGTGCCAGCAGCCAGACTAGCGGACAAGAGACCCAGTACTTC. The encoded protein is CASSQTSGQETQYF. V and J are TRBV7-8 and TRBJ2-5; TRBD2 matches 9 bases. The CDR3 is made up of 14 amino acids. Germline V gene lookup returns CDR1 SGHVS and CDR2 FQNEAQ. With V trimmed by 5 bases and J by 2 bases, 3 bases remained unmatched.